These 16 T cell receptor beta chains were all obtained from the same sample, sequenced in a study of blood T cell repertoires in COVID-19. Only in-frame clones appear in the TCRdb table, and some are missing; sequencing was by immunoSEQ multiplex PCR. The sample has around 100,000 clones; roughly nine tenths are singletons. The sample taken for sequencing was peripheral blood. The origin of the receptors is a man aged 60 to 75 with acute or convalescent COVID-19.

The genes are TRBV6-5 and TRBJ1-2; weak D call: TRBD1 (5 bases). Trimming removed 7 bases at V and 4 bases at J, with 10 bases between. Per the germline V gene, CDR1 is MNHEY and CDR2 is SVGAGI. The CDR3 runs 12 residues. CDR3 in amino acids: CASNPGAYGYTF. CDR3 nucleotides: TGTGCCAGCAATCCTGGGGCCTATGGCTACACCTTC.

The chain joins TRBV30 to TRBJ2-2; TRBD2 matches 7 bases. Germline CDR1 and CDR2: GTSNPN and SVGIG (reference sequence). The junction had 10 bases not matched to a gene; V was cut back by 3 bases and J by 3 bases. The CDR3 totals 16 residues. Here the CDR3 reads CAWSPRGDWYTGELFF. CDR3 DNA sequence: TGTGCCTGGAGCCCCCGGGGGGATTGGTACACCGGGGAGCTGTTTTTT.

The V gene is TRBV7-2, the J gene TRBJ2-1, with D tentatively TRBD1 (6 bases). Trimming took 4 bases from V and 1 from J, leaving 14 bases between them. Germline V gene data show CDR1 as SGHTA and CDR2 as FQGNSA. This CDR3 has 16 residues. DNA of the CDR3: TGTGCCAGCAGCTCCCTCAGGGGCGGATCCTACAATGAGCAGTTCTTC. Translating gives CASSSLRGGSYNEQFF.

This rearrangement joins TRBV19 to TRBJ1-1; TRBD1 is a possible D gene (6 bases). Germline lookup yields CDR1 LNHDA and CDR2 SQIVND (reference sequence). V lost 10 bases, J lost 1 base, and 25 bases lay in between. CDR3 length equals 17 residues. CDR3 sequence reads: CATRAWAPKGGNTEAFF. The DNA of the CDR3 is TGTGCCACCCGGGCTTGGGCGCCCAAAGGGGGGAACACTGAAGCTTTCTTT.

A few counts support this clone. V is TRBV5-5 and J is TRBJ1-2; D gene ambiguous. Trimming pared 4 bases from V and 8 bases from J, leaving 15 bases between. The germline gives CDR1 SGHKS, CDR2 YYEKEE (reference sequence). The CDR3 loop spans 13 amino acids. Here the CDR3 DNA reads TGTGCCAGCAGCCTCATCGGTACGGAGGGCTACACCTTC. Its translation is CASSLIGTEGYTF.

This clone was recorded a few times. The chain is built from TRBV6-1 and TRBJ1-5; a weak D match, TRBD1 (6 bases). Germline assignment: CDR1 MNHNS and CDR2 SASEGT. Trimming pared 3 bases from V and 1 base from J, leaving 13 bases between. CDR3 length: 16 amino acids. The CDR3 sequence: CASSDETGRSNQPQHF. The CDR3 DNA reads TGTGCCAGCAGTGACGAAACAGGGAGAAGCAATCAGCCCCAGCATTTT.

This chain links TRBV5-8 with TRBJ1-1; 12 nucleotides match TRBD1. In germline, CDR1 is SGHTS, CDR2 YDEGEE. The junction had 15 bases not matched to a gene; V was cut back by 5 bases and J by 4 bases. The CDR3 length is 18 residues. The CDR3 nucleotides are TGTGCCAGCAGTTATGCTAGGGGACAGGGGGCGGGCGGCACTGAAGCTTTCTTT. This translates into CASSYARGQGAGGTEAFF.

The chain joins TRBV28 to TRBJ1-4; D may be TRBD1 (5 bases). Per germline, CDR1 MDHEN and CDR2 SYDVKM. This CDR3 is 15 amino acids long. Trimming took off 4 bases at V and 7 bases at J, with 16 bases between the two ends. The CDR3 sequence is CASSSQGTPAEKLFF. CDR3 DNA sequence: TGTGCCAGCAGTTCTCAGGGTACGCCTGCTGAAAAACTGTTTTTT.

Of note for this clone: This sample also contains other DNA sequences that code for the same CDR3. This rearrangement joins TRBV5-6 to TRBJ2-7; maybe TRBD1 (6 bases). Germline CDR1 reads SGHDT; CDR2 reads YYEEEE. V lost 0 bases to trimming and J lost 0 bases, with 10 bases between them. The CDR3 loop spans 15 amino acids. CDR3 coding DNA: TGTGCCAGCAGCTTGGGTGGACAGCACTCCTACGAGCAGTACGTC. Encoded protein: CASSLGGQHSYEQYV.

In DNA, the CDR3 is TGTGCCAGTAGTACCCACGCCGGGAGGGTGGAGGGCTACACCTTC. Its translation: CASSTHAGRVEGYTF. The gene calls are TRBV19 and TRBJ1-2; D not resolved. Trimming removed 4 bases at V and 8 bases at J, with 20 bases between. This CDR3 has 15 residues. The germline CDR1 and CDR2 sequences are LNHDA and SQIVND (reference sequence).

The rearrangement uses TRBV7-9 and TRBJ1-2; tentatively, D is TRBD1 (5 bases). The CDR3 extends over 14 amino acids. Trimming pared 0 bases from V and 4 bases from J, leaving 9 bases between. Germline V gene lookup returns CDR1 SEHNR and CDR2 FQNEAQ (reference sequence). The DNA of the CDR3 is TGTGCCAGCAGCTTAGCTGACAGTAGCTATGGCTACACCTTC. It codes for CASSLADSSYGYTF.

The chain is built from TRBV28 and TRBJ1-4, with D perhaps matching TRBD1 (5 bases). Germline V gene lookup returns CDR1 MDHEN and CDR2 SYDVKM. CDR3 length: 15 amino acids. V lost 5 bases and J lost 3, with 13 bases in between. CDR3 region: CASSEPRAANEKLFF. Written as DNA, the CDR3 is TGTGCCAGCAGTGAACCCAGGGCGGCTAATGAAAAACTGTTTTTT.

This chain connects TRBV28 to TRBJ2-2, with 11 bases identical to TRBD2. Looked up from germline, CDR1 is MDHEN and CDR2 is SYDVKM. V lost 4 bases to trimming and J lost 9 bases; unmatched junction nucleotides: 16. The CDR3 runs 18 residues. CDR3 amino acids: CASSSYGLAGLGNWELFF. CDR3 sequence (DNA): TGTGCCAGCAGTTCTTACGGACTAGCGGGTCTCGGTAACTGGGAGCTGTTTTTT.

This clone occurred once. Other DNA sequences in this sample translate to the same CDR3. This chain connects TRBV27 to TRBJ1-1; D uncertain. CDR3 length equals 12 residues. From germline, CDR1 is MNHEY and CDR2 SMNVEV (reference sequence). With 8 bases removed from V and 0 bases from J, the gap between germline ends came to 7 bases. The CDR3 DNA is TGTGCCAGCGGGCGTTTGAACACTGAAGCTTTCTTT. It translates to CASGRLNTEAFF.

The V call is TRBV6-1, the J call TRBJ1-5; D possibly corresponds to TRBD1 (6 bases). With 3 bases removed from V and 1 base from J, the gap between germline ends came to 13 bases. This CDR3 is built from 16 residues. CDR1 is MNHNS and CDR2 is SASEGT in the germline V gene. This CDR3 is CASSELDDRSNQPQHF. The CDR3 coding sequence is TGTGCCAGCAGTGAGCTTGATGACAGGAGCAATCAGCCCCAGCATTTT.

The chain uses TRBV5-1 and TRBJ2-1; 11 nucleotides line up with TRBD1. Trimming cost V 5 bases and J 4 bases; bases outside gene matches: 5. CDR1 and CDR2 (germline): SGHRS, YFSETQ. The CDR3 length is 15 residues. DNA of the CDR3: TGCGCCAGCAGACCAGGACAGGGGGCGTACAATGAGCAGTTCTTC. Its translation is CASRPGQGAYNEQFF.